This passage covers 15 T cell receptor beta chains from one sample sequenced in a study of shared clonotypes between healthy human individuals (dated by TCRdb to 2020 to 2021). The library was generated by the immunoSEQ multiplex PCR assay. The clones in this table, taken by TCRdb from immuneACCESS, are in-frame only. Not every clone is retained; where verified, under half of the shortfall comes from an unresolved V gene, and the cause of the rest is unknown. Across this sample there are fewer than 850,000 clones, with roughly 70% seen only once. The ten largest clones capture approximately 1.8% of the sample. Sequencing input: memory CD4+ T cells sorted from blood. In the paper's terms, the cell subset or site label means: CD45RA-negative fraction. These receptors all stem from a woman aged 30 to 39 in good health.

The chain links TRBV18 to TRBJ2-1, with 11 positions matching TRBD2. V lost 3 bases and J lost 3; bases outside the gene matches: 4. Germline CDR1 reads KGHSH; CDR2 reads LQKENI. The CDR3 contains 16 residues. CDR3: CASSPTSGSVYNEQFF. CDR3 nucleotides: TGTGCCAGCTCACCCACTAGCGGGAGCGTCTACAATGAGCAGTTCTTC.

The chain recombines TRBV6-5 with TRBJ1-2; 8 bases align to TRBD1. Germline trimming cut 7 bases from V and 8 bases from J; bases unmatched to any gene: 12. The CDR3 runs 14 residues. Germline loops: CDR1 MNHEY, CDR2 SVGAGI. As DNA, the CDR3 is TGTGCCAGCACTAGCTTAGGACAGGGTGCCGGCTACACCTTC. This gives the protein CASTSLGQGAGYTF.

J is TRBJ2-1 and V is TRBV5-8, with 10 positions matching TRBD2. Germline V lookup: CDR1 SGHTS, CDR2 YDEGEE. V trimming: 4 bases; J trimming: 4 bases; junction bases outside the gene matches: 5. CDR3 length: 15 residues. CDR3 in DNA: TGTGCCAGCAGCCCCACTAGCGGGATATACAATGAGCAGTTCTTC. Translated, it gives CASSPTSGIYNEQFF.

This clone was observed once. The chain has TRBV6-6 and TRBJ2-2; weak D call: TRBD2 (6 bases). CDR1 is MNHNY and CDR2 is SVGAGI in the germline V gene (reference sequence). V dropped 7 bases and J dropped 5 bases, with 11 bases sitting between them. CDR3 length equals 13 residues. As DNA, the CDR3 is TGTGCCAGCACCCCGGGGGAGACCGGGGAGCTGTTTTTT. This translates into CASTPGETGELFF.

This clone has at least ten counts. This sequence joins TRBV19 and TRBJ2-1, with 8 nucleotides matching TRBD1. The V gene end was trimmed by 2 bases and the J gene end by 6 bases; junction bases not matched to a gene: 6. The CDR3 has 15 residues. Looked up from germline, CDR1 is LNHDA and CDR2 is SQIVND (reference sequence). The CDR3 region has the DNA TGTGCCAGTAGTATAATCCAGGGGGCCAGCAATGAGCAGTTCTTC. Its protein product is CASSIIQGASNEQFF.

Comment on this clone: This could be a read error, since a much larger clone is one nucleotide away. The sample holds other DNA sequences that translate to the same CDR3. DNA for the CDR3: TGCGCCAGCAGCTTGGAAGGGGGGTACAATGAGCAGTTCTTC. It codes for CASSLEGGYNEQFF. The chain employs TRBV5-1 and TRBJ2-1; D could derive from TRBD1 or TRBD2 (6 bases each). With 0 bases removed from V and 4 bases from J, the gap between germline ends came to 8 bases. The CDR3 runs 14 residues. Germline V gives CDR1 SGHRS, CDR2 YFSETQ.

The V and J genes are TRBV19 and TRBJ2-1, with 11 bases lining up with TRBD2. Unmatched junction bases numbered 3, after V lost 4 bases and J lost 1 base. The CDR3 runs to 16 residues. Germline CDR1 reads LNHDA; CDR2 reads SQIVND (reference sequence). CDR3 residues: CASSKLAGESYNEQFF. The CDR3 DNA follows: TGTGCCAGTAGTAAACTAGCGGGAGAGTCCTACAATGAGCAGTTCTTC. Drawing the rest from reference TRBV19 and TRBJ2-1, the complete variable domain is DGGITQSPKYLFRKEGQNVTLSCEQNLNHDAMYWYRQDPGQGLRLIYYSQIVNDFQKGDIAEGYSVSREKKESFPLTVTSAQKNPTAFYLCASSKLAGESYNEQFFGPGTRLTVL.

The chain employs TRBV4-2 and TRBJ2-1; 10 nucleotides align to TRBD2. Trimming took 0 bases from V and 1 from J; bases not matched to a gene: 3. Looked up from germline, CDR1 is LGHNA and CDR2 is YNFKEQ. The CDR3 length is 17 residues. The CDR3 here is CASSQEPSGSSYNEQFF. The CDR3 DNA sequence: TGTGCCAGCAGCCAAGAGCCTAGCGGGAGTTCCTACAATGAGCAGTTCTTC.

Points on this clone: This same CDR3 is encoded by further DNA sequences in the sample. V gene TRBV27 combines with J gene TRBJ2-5; D might be TRBD2 (6 bases). V lost 0 bases and J lost 5, with 10 bases in between. Germline V gene lookup returns CDR1 MNHEY and CDR2 SMNVEV (reference sequence). The CDR3 has 14 residues. DNA for the CDR3: TGTGCCAGCAGTTTATCTCTAGCGTCCGAGACCCAGTACTTC. Translating gives CASSLSLASETQYF.

The table lists this clone with a few counts. The identical CDR3 is also encoded by other nucleotide sequences in the sample. V gene TRBV5-1 combines with J gene TRBJ2-3, with D unresolved. Germline loops: CDR1 SGHRS, CDR2 YFSETQ. There are 15 residues in the CDR3. Trimming stripped 0 bases from V and 0 bases from J, with 8 bases between. CDR3 in DNA: TGCGCCAGCAGCTTGGGTGGATCTAGCACAGATACGCAGTATTTT. Its protein product is CASSLGGSSTDTQYF.

J is TRBJ1-5 and V is TRBV19; TRBD1 is a possible D gene (6 bases). There are 16 residues in the CDR3. The V gene lost 0 bases and the J gene lost 1 base, with 10 bases spanning the gap. Looked up from germline, CDR1 is LNHDA and CDR2 is SQIVND (reference sequence). CDR3 amino acids: CASSIEGGESNQPQHF. CDR3 sequence (DNA): TGTGCCAGTAGTATAGAAGGGGGGGAGAGCAATCAGCCCCAGCATTTT.

The genes are TRBV18 and TRBJ2-1, with 8 positions matching TRBD1. The length of the CDR3 is 14 residues. Trimming cost V 2 bases and J 5 bases; bases outside gene matches: 2. Per the germline V gene, CDR1 is KGHSH and CDR2 is LQKENI. CDR3 in amino acids: CASSPTTGDNEQFF. CDR3 in DNA: TGTGCCAGCTCACCAACGACAGGGGACAATGAGCAGTTCTTC.

This clone was counted between two and nine times. The chain is built from TRBV4-1 and TRBJ2-7; 9 nucleotides agree with TRBD1. Per germline, CDR1 MGHRA and CDR2 YSYEKL. The CDR3 is made up of 15 amino acids. The J segment lost 3 bases and the V segment lost 0 bases, leaving 3 bases of the junction unmatched. The CDR3 DNA follows: TGCGCCAGCAGCCAAGACCGGACAGGGGTCTACGAGCAGTACTTC. Protein: CASSQDRTGVYEQYF.

In this sample, this clone turned up a few times. The V call is TRBV6-6, the J call TRBJ2-7; 7 nucleotides match TRBD2. The V gene's germline CDR1 is MNHNY and CDR2 SVGAGI (reference sequence). CDR3 length equals 15 residues. V lost 0 bases and J lost 4; bases outside the gene matches: 6. The CDR3 sequence: CASSYSSGAGYEQYF. DNA for the CDR3: TGTGCCAGCAGTTACTCAAGCGGGGCCGGATACGAGCAGTACTTC.

The sample holds many counts of this clone. The V gene is TRBV28, the J gene TRBJ1-2; tentative D call: TRBD1 (6 bases). The CDR3 is 12 residues long. Germline V gene sequence: CDR1 MDHEN, CDR2 SYDVKM. The V gene lost 8 bases and the J gene lost 4 bases, with 11 bases spanning the gap. The CDR3 loop reads CASRDTSYGYTF. The CDR3, as DNA: TGTGCCAGCCGGGACACATCCTATGGCTACACCTTC.